This TCR beta chain derives from a study of identical twins (dated by TCRdb to 2016 to 2018). Describing the broader study: TCR alpha and beta repertoires from monozygotic twins, unrelated adults of various ages and cord blood were deep-sequenced to test whether fetal clonotypes persist. Replicate twin experiments were performed at different times using different library preparation protocols to rule out contamination.

General findings and caveats noted by the study authors: Abundant cord blood beta clonotypes carried fewer insertions; young adult naive repertoires showed a weaker similar trend, while memory repertoires showed none. Compared with coincidental sharing between unrelated individuals, out-of-frame TCR alpha sequences shared between twins showed an excess of sequences with low generation probability. Zero-insertion analyses could be partly confounded by invariant T cells such as MAIT and iNKT, although diverse VJ usage argued against such confounding for most clonotypes. In monozygotic twins, recombination models systematically underestimated out-of-frame TCR alpha sharing, but the models matched the sharing seen between unrelated individuals. A weaker excess of twin sharing was found in beta out-of-frame sequences because the signal-to-noise ratio was lowered by fewer shared sequences. Because the same donors could not be followed over many years, the conclusions depended on cross-sectional statistical analysis.

The protocol used for the library was 5' RACE. Reads for this sample came from an Illumina HiSeq 2000. A universal primer binding site was added through template switching, and the final cDNA carried a unique molecular identifier so that TCR cDNA molecules could be counted accurately. Specific primers in the conserved constant-segment region were used to synthesize first-strand cDNA for the TCR alpha and beta chains. To control for contamination, every cDNA library was double barcoded, receiving both a SMART-Mk sample barcode and Illumina barcodes. Two successive PCR steps introduced TruSeq adapter sequences along with Illumina sample barcodes. Sequencing of the TCR alpha and beta cDNA libraries was done on the Illumina HiSeq platform using custom primers. The paper's processing steps were these. Raw reads were processed with MiGEC to extract unique molecular identifiers, and MiXCR was used to determine CDR3 positions. Recombination models were inferred per individual with the repgenHMM and IGoR tools using an EM algorithm. Shared clonotype analysis was performed with the tcR package in R, normalizing sharing by the product of cloneset sizes. To study raw recombination free of thymic and clonal selection effects, out-of-frame nonproductive sequences were analyzed. TCRdb reprocessing: public reads trimmed at Q25 with fastp, clones called with MiXCR, in-frame beta chains kept. One record per CDR3 amino acid sequence lists the most common genes and DNA. These V and J calls are TCRdb output, not the study's own analysis. The sample yields hundreds of thousands of distinct CDR3 sequences; roughly 18% were counted once. The ten biggest clones cover 10% to 15% of the sample.

As to this clonotype: The antigen it recognizes is unknown. No clone much larger than this one lies a single base away; base qualities are absent.

According to the germline V gene, CDR1 reads LGHNA and CDR2 reads YNFKEQ. The V and J ends are trimmed by 0 bases and 4 bases, leaving 15 bases between them. The CDR3 runs 16 amino acids, cysteine and phenylalanine included. Solely the CDR3 DNA is kept, with 48 bases framed from the first base. All donors were healthy Caucasians. The twin cohort comprised three pairs of female monozygotic twins, all aged about 18 to 30 years. Peripheral blood mononuclear cells were used as the source from which RNA for TCR libraries was isolated. These data were also filed under a second study, of T cells expressing NK-cell markers. Per the second study: In sorted CD3+CD56+NKG2C+, CD3+CD56+NKG2C- and CD3+CD56-NKG2C+ T-cell subsets from roughly 8 donors, TCR beta-chain repertoires were profiled. Of the eight sequenced donors, seven were found to be HCMV-seropositive and one was found to be HCMV-seronegative. To restrict sorting to alphabetaTCR-expressing T cells, an anti-gammadeltaTCR antibody was added in several experiments. For several donors, the dominant CD3+CD56+NKG2C+ clonotypes were among the top 10 CD8+ clonotypes and accounted for roughly 1.0-7.5% of CD8+ T cells. Those dominant clonotypes were again the most abundant among CD3+CD56-NKG2C+ cells in a handful of donors, at about 28.3-65%. Whether the expanded NKG2C-expressing T cell clones were specific for HCMV antigens was left unclear. Randomly selected healthy volunteers, three men and five women, were used as the eight sequenced donors. A commercial ELISA kit detecting HCMV-specific IgG in serum was used to determine HCMV serostatus. For 5 or 6 donors, unsorted PBMC were also used to sequence bulk peripheral blood T-cell repertoires. Reads were demultiplexed and grouped by UMI with MIGEC, and clonotypes were assembled and quantified with MiTCR. To exclude erroneous sequences, any TCR cDNA sequence not supported by at least two reads was discarded. The tcR package was used for downstream repertoire analysis, and clonotypes were matched across fractions by CDR3 nucleotide sequence plus V segment. VDJmatch was used to annotate antigen specificity against VDJdb, with one amino acid substitution in CDR3 allowed.

The chain couples TRBV4-2 to TRBJ1-2; confidence is insufficient to name the D gene. Sample: PBMCs. This clonotype was obtained from a woman younger than 35 in good health. For the CDR3, the sequence is CASSQDLLVSPYGYTF. The DNA sequence follows: TGTGCCAGCAGCCAAGATCTGCTGGTCAGTCCCTATGGCTACACCTTC.